In this sample, the clone carrying this T cell receptor beta chain turned up once. Its specificity is unknown. Germline V CDR1 and CDR2: LGHNA, YNFKEQ. The V end was cut by 0 bases, the J end by 0 bases, with 8 bases between. The CDR3 has 15 amino acids. This record belongs to a study of T cell repertoires in cytomegalovirus infection. About the research overall: CMV infection and matching HLA type were both indicated by public TCR beta signatures. Overall study results and limits: Cumulated frequencies of public TCR beta families served to identify carriers of CMV plus the relevant HLA. CMV-specific HLA-C-restricted TCR beta clonotypes dominated the ex vivo response.

TCRdb redid the calling of the reads with MiXCR, one entry per CDR3 protein. This table holds roughly 570,000 distinct CDR3 sequences, roughly 43% found once. Here the sequenced sample was cultured PBMCs, taken from culture after CMV antigen stimulation. The sequence was obtained from a human donor in good health (CMV status not recorded). Some clones in this sample may be carry-over from other donors' samples. The rearrangement joins TRBV4-2 to TRBJ1-1, with D possibly matching TRBD1 (5 bases). CDR3: CASSQEGGLNTEAFF. The CDR3 region has the DNA TGTGCCAGCAGCCAAGAGGGGGGTTTGAACACTGAAGCTTTCTTT.